The clone carrying this T cell receptor (beta chain) was found many times. Its target is unknown. These data belong to a study of T-cell reconstitution after alpha-beta-depleted transplantation in children. TCRbeta library construction was performed incorporating unique molecular identifiers. TCRdb re-derived calls from the PCR reads in MiXCR, one entry per CDR3 protein. The top ten clones hold approximately 9.6% of a sample with 250,000 to 300,000 distinct CDR3 sequences, roughly 7.8% of them seen once. Study findings and constraints: Counts and diversity of T cells one year after transplant came mostly from newly produced T cells. Certain patients had high TCRbeta diversity at day 60, and it came from recipient T cells and thymic progenitors that survived. Several hundred rapidly expanded clones from non-depleted graft cells reportedly supplied alpha-beta T cells about two months post-transplant.

V was trimmed by 7 bases and J by 6 bases, leaving 16 bases between them. The germline CDR1 and CDR2 sequences are MNHEY and SMNVEV (reference sequence). The length of the CDR3 is 14 residues. This material consisted of peripheral blood, taken 360 days after TCRalphabeta/CD19-depleted stem cell transplant. The TCR originated in a female patient aged 2-15 years who had a stem cell transplant for Fanconi anemia, so the T cells may come from the graft donor. The rearrangement uses TRBV27 and TRBJ2-1, with D possibly TRBD2 on 6 matching bases. The CDR3 protein is CASNPWDSPNEQFF. The CDR3 coding sequence is TGTGCCAGCAATCCCTGGGACTCTCCCAATGAGCAGTTCTTC.